The present T cell receptor beta chain was sequenced within a study of blood T cell repertoires in COVID-19. Assay used: immunoSEQ multiplex PCR; TCRdb lists only in-frame clones, some missing. The data hold 100,000 to 150,000 clones, with around 86% observed a single time. CDR3 length equals 14 residues. The V gene's germline CDR1 is KGHDR and CDR2 SFDVKD. V was pared by 1 base and J by 2 bases, with 7 bases between. The sample was peripheral blood. This chain connects TRBV24-1 to TRBJ1-2, with D maybe TRBD1 (6 bases). The sequence derives from a man aged 60 to 75 with acute or convalescent COVID-19. The DNA for the CDR3 is TGTGCCACCAGTGATTTAACAGGGAACTATGGCTACACCTTC. Translating it yields CATSDLTGNYGYTF.